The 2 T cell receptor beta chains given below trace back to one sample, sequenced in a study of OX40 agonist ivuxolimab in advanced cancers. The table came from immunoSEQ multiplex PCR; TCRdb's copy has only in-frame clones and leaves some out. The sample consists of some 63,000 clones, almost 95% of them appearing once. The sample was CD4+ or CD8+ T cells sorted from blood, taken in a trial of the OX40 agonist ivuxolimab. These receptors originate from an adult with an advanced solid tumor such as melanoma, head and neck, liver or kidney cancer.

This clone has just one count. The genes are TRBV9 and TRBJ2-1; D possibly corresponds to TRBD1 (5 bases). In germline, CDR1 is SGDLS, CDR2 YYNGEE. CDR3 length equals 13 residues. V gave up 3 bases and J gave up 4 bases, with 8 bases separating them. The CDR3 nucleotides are TGTGCCAGCAGCGATACAGGTTACAATGAGCAGTTCTTC. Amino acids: CASSDTGYNEQFF.

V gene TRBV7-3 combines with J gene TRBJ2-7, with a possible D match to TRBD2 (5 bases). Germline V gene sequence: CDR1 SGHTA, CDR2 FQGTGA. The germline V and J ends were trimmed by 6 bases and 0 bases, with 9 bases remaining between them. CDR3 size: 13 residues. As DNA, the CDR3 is TGTGCCAGCAGTTATCGGGGCTCCTACGAGCAGTACTTC. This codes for CASSYRGSYEQYF. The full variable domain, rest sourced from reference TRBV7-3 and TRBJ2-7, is GAGVSQTPSNKVTEKGKYVELRCDPISGHTALYWYRQSLGQGPEFLIYFQGTGAADDSGLPNDRFFAVRPEGSVSTLKIQRTERGDSAVYLCASSYRGSYEQYFGPGTRLTVT.